These 18 T cell receptor beta chains were sequenced from one sample in a study of T cells in Graves' hyperthyroidism and ophthalmopathy. TCR beta CDR3 regions were amplified from RNA transcripts. TCR CDR3 regions were first amplified by RT-PCR with HTBI primers. From the multiplex PCR reads, TCRdb called clonotypes with MiXCR, one entry per CDR3 protein. The top ten hold roughly a fifth of the sample, which has 400,000 or so distinct CDR3 sequences, about 15% seen once. Material: blood. The receptors stem from a woman in her fifties or sixties with Graves' ophthalmopathy.

This clonotype was detected many times. The rearrangement uses TRBV2 and TRBJ2-7, with TRBD1 identical over 9 bases. V lost 6 bases, J lost 2 bases, and 5 bases stayed unmatched. This CDR3 is built from 14 residues. Germline CDR1 is SNHLY and CDR2 is FYNNEI. The CDR3 sequence is CASRPGQGTYEQYF. The CDR3 nucleotides read TGTGCCAGCAGGCCGGGACAGGGTACCTACGAGCAGTACTTC.

This clonotype has a handful of counts. The V call is TRBV12-3 or TRBV12-4, the J call TRBJ1-5; the match to TRBD1 covers 8 bases. The CDR3 consists of 16 residues. Trimming at V came to 5 bases and at J to 1 base, leaving 7 bases not matched to a gene. The CDR3 DNA sequence: TGTGCCAGCAGTGACCTCAGGGGGCCAAGCAATCAGCCCCAGCATTTT. Its protein product is CASSDLRGPSNQPQHF.

This clonotype was counted many times. This chain connects TRBV30 to TRBJ2-1, with TRBD2 matching over 8 bases. Germline values: CDR1 GTSNPN, CDR2 SVGIG (reference sequence). This CDR3 is built from 15 residues. The J segment lost 4 bases and the V segment lost 8 bases, leaving 13 bases of the junction unmatched. The DNA for the CDR3 is TGTGCCGGGGGGGCCGGCGGGGGGCGGTACAATGAGCAGTTCTTC. Protein: CAGGAGGGRYNEQFF.

The sample holds many counts of this clonotype. This chain connects TRBV3-1 to TRBJ2-3; 13 bases agree with TRBD2. Germline V lookup: CDR1 LGHDT, CDR2 YNNKEL (reference sequence). This CDR3 contains 17 residues. With V trimmed by 4 bases and J by 3 bases, 7 bases remained unmatched. In DNA, the CDR3 is TGTGCCAGCAGCCTCACAGGACTAGCGGGAGTGACAGATACGCAGTATTTT. Protein sequence: CASSLTGLAGVTDTQYF.

This clonotype has a handful of counts. V and J are TRBV27 and TRBJ2-7; D unclear. V dropped 2 bases and J dropped 5 bases, with 19 bases sitting between them. Germline assignment: CDR1 MNHEY and CDR2 SMNVEV (reference sequence). CDR3 length: 16 amino acids. The CDR3 region is CASSLKGPGLGHEQYF. The CDR3 DNA reads TGTGCCAGCAGTTTAAAGGGTCCGGGCCTAGGTCACGAGCAGTACTTC.

This clonotype came up many times. This chain joins TRBV7-2 and TRBJ2-2; D ambiguous. The CDR3 spans 14 residues. V was cut by 1 base and J by 2 bases, with 5 bases left in between. The germline V gene has CDR1 SGHTA and CDR2 FQGNSA. The CDR3 bases are TGTGCCAGCAGCTTAGTGCGTAACACCGGGGAGCTGTTTTTT. This encodes CASSLVRNTGELFF.

This chain connects TRBV19 to TRBJ1-1, with 7 bases fitting TRBD1. Trimming at V came to 3 bases and at J to 5 bases, leaving 3 bases not matched to a gene. The length of the CDR3 is 13 residues. The germline CDR1 and CDR2 sequences are LNHDA and SQIVND (reference sequence). The CDR3 loop reads CASSMKGATEAFF. For the CDR3, the DNA is TGTGCCAGTAGTATGAAGGGGGCGACTGAAGCTTTCTTT.

The V call is TRBV5-1, the J call TRBJ2-4, with D uncertain. Germline assignment: CDR1 SGHRS and CDR2 YFSETQ. CDR3 size: 16 residues. The V end lost 0 bases, the J end lost 1 base, and 11 bases lay between the germline ends. The CDR3 spells CASSLELGSAKNIQYF. The DNA for the CDR3 is TGCGCCAGCAGCTTGGAGCTGGGGTCGGCCAAAAACATTCAGTACTTC.

This clonotype appeared many times. This rearrangement joins TRBV3-1 to TRBJ2-5; 10 nucleotides line up with TRBD1. Germline CDR1 is LGHDT and CDR2 is YNNKEL (reference sequence). The CDR3 is 15 amino acids. The ends lost 1 base at V and 5 bases at J; junction bases unmatched: 4. CDR3 DNA sequence: TGTGCCAGCAGCCAAGGACAGGGGGCATGGGAGACCCAGTACTTC. Translated: CASSQGQGAWETQYF.

This clonotype came up many times. The rearrangement uses TRBV27 and TRBJ2-3, with TRBD2 as a possible D gene (5 bases). V dropped 5 bases and J dropped 6 bases, with 21 bases sitting between them. The CDR3 runs 16 residues. The germline V gene has CDR1 MNHEY and CDR2 SMNVEV (reference sequence). The CDR3 DNA reads as TGTGCCAGCAGTCCGTTGATCGGCCCCAGGAGGGATACGCAGTATTTT. Protein: CASSPLIGPRRDTQYF.

This clonotype has at least ten counts. The CDR3, as DNA: TGTGCCAGCAGCTTAATGTCCGGGAGCTCCTACAATGAGCAGTTCTTC. Its translation is CASSLMSGSSYNEQFF. The rearrangement joins TRBV7-3 to TRBJ2-1; tentative D call: TRBD2 (6 bases). This CDR3 is 16 amino acids long. Germline lookup yields CDR1 SGHTA and CDR2 FQGTGA. The germline V and J ends were trimmed by 1 base and 0 bases, with 10 bases remaining between them.

This clonotype was detected ten times or more. The chain employs TRBV30 and TRBJ2-5; 14 bases are shared with TRBD2. This CDR3 spans 16 amino acids. CDR1 is GTSNPN, CDR2 SVGIG, per germline (reference sequence). The J segment lost 4 bases and the V segment lost 1 base, leaving 5 bases of the junction unmatched. The chain's CDR3 is CAWSDRLAGGRETQYF. CDR3 DNA: TGTGCCTGGAGTGATCGACTAGCGGGAGGGCGAGAGACCCAGTACTTC.

The table lists this clonotype with many counts. The V gene is TRBV20-1, the J gene TRBJ1-2; D uncertain. The germline V and J ends were trimmed by 4 bases and 4 bases, with 16 bases remaining between them. The CDR3 is 14 amino acids. The germline gives CDR1 DFQATT, CDR2 SNEGSKA (reference sequence). The CDR3 DNA reads TGCAGTGCTAATACTCAAGAAGGCACCTATGGCTACACCTTC. This codes for CSANTQEGTYGYTF.

This clonotype was detected a few times. This chain uses TRBV6-2 or TRBV6-3 with TRBJ1-5; D ambiguous. V lost 5 bases and J 0 bases, leaving 11 bases between the germline ends. The CDR3 extends over 15 amino acids. From germline, CDR1 is MNHEY and CDR2 SVGEGT. DNA for the CDR3: TGTGCCAGCAGTCCCGAACAGTATAGCAATCAGCCCCAGCATTTT. Translated: CASSPEQYSNQPQHF.

The chain employs TRBV12-5 and TRBJ2-7; D perhaps matches TRBD2 (6 bases). The CDR3 is made up of 15 amino acids. The germline CDR1 and CDR2 sequences are LGHNT and FRNRAP. Trimming stripped 1 base from V and 4 bases from J, with 14 bases between. The DNA of the CDR3 is TGTGCTAGTGGTTTGGCGACTAGTGGAGCATACGAGCAGTACTTC. This sequence encodes CASGLATSGAYEQYF. The variable domain in full, with the rest retrieved from reference TRBV12-5 and TRBJ2-7, is DARVTQTPRHKVTEMGQEVTMRCQPILGHNTVFWYRQTMMQGLELLAYFRNRAPLDDSGMPKDRFSAEMPDATLATLKIQPSEPRDSAVYFCASGLATSGAYEQYFGPGTRLTVT.

The table lists this clonotype with many counts. The J gene is TRBJ1-1, the V gene TRBV12-3 or TRBV12-4; possibly TRBD1 for D (6 bases). The CDR3 contains 14 residues. The V and J ends lost 7 bases and 4 bases respectively, with 16 bases between them. This chain's CDR3 is CASTPWGQITEAFF. Here the CDR3 DNA reads TGTGCCAGCACGCCTTGGGGGCAAATCACTGAAGCTTTCTTT.

V usage is TRBV2 and J usage is TRBJ2-2, with TRBD2 matching 7 bases. Germline loops: CDR1 SNHLY, CDR2 FYNNEI. This CDR3 contains 19 residues. The junction had 19 bases not matched to a gene; V was cut back by 3 bases and J by 6 bases. CDR3 amino acids: CASSEAARAGALSPGELFF. CDR3 coding DNA: TGTGCCAGCAGTGAGGCGGCCAGGGCGGGAGCTCTCAGTCCCGGGGAGCTGTTTTTT.

The sample holds many counts of this clonotype. The CDR3 bases are TGTGCCAGCAGTCTTTGGGGGAATCAGCCCCAGCATTTT. This encodes CASSLWGNQPQHF. The rearrangement links TRBV27 to TRBJ1-5; possible D gene TRBD1, 5 bases. Germline V gene data show CDR1 as MNHEY and CDR2 as SMNVEV (reference sequence). There are 13 residues in the CDR3. V was cut by 5 bases and J by 4 bases, with 9 bases left in between.